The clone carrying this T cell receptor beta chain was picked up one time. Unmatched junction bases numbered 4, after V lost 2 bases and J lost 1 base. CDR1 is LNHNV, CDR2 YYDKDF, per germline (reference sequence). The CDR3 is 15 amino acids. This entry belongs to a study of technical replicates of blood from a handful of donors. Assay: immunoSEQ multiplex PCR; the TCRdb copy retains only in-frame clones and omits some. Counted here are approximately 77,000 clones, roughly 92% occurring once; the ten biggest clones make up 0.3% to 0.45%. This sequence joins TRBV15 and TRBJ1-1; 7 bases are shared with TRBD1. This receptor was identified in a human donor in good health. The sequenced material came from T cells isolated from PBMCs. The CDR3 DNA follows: TGTGCCACCAGCAGACAGACAGGGTCGAACACTGAAGCTTTCTTT. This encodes CATSRQTGSNTEAFF.